The subject of this entry is one T cell receptor (beta chain). As yet, its antigen is unknown. As every portion of the isolated RNA was reverse transcribed, the sequencing read expressed TCRB transcripts. Roughly 3.4 million reads per sample on average were obtained from naive, central memory and regulatory T cell samples. The data were produced by immunoSEQ multiplex PCR, yet TCRdb's version contains in-frame clones alone and is incomplete. Here the sample spans around 310,000 clones, approximately 13% being singletons. This sample was taken from a study of beta chain features in type 1 diabetes. General observations from the study: A moderate, significant TCRB CDR3 shortening appeared in type 1 diabetes across four CD4+ subsets. More deletions and fewer insertions at VDJ junctions were seen in type 1 diabetes patients.

Donors underwent one heparinised blood draw, 100 to 150 mL on average. Sorted populations all exceeded 95% purity. The CDR3 sequence is 15 residues long. Germline V CDR1 and CDR2: PRHDT, FYEKMQ (reference sequence). J lost 4 bases, V lost 5 bases, and 7 bases had no gene match. The rearrangement uses TRBV13 and TRBJ2-5; 10 positions match TRBD1. The sample comprised naive CD4+ T cells from blood. This TCR came from a woman under 30 with type 1 diabetes. The CDR3 DNA follows: TGTGCCAGCAGCACGGCCGGGACAGGGGTAGAGACCCAGTACTTC. Amino acids: CASSTAGTGVETQYF. The full variable domain, with the rest looked up from reference TRBV13 and TRBJ2-5, is AAGVIQSPRHLIKEKRETATLKCYPIPRHDTVYWYQQGPGQDPQFLISFYEKMQSDKGSIPDRFSAQQFSDYHSELNMSSLELGDSALYFCASSTAGTGVETQYFGPGTRLLVL.